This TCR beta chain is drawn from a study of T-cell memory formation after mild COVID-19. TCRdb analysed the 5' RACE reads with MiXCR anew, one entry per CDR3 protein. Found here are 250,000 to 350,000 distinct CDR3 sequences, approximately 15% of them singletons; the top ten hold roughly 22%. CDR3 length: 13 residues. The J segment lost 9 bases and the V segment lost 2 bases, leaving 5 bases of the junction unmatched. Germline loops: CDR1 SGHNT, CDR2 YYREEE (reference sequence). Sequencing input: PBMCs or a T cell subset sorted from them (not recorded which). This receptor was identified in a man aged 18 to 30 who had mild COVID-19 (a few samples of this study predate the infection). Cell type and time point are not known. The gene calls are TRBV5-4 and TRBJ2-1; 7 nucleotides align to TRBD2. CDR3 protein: CASSLMGGSEQFF. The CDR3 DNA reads TGTGCCAGCAGCTTAATGGGGGGGAGTGAGCAGTTCTTC.